These T cell receptor beta chains were read from a single sample in a study of CD8+CD57+ T cells in acquired aplastic anemia. TCRdb called the reads again in MiXCR, with one record for every CDR3 protein. The sample consists of about half a million distinct CDR3 sequences, roughly a third of them appearing once. Sequenced sample: sorted CD4+, CD8+, or CD8+CD57+ T cells (not recorded which) from PBMCs. Source of these receptors: a human donor with aplastic anemia. CDR3s include the opening cysteine and the closing phenylalanine or tryptophan. Fields, in order: D gene, V gene, clone size, J gene, CDR3 DNA, CDR3 protein. The D gene is left open where the match is weak. Rows may omit the clone size; those that give it use once, few, many or a size class.

d_gene: TRBD1
v_gene: TRBV2
abundance: many
j_gene: TRBJ1-6
CDR3nt: TGTGCCAGCACGGGACAGGATACTTCACCCCTCCACTTT
CDR3aa: CASTGQDTSPLHF

d_gene: TRBD2
v_gene: TRBV5-1
abundance: -
j_gene: TRBJ2-1
CDR3nt: TGCGCCAGCAGCTTGTTCTTAGCGGGGGGAAGCAATGAGCAGTTCTTC
CDR3aa: CASSLFLAGGSNEQFF

d_gene: -
v_gene: TRBV15
abundance: many
j_gene: TRBJ1-2
CDR3nt: TGTGCCACCAGCAGAGACCGGATGTTATCAGATTATGGCTACACCTTC
CDR3aa: CATSRDRMLSDYGYTF

d_gene: -
v_gene: TRBV10-1
abundance: few
j_gene: TRBJ2-2
CDR3nt: TGCGCCAGCAGTGAGTCGGGATTGAGGGCTAGCGTTAACACCGGGGAGCTGTTTTTT
CDR3aa: CASSESGLRASVNTGELFF

d_gene: TRBD1
v_gene: TRBV19
abundance: many
j_gene: TRBJ1-2
CDR3nt: TGTGCCAGTAGTGTGACGGACAGGGGGCTGATCTATGGCTACACCTTC
CDR3aa: CASSVTDRGLIYGYTF

d_gene: -
v_gene: TRBV7-2
abundance: many
j_gene: TRBJ1-1
CDR3nt: TGTGCCAGCAGCCCAACTCCAGGGGCCACTGAAGCTTTCTTT
CDR3aa: CASSPTPGATEAFF

d_gene: TRBD2
v_gene: TRBV7-9
abundance: few
j_gene: TRBJ2-5
CDR3nt: TGTGCCAGCAGCTTTACTAGCGGACTCCAAGAGACCCAGTACTTC
CDR3aa: CASSFTSGLQETQYF

d_gene: -
v_gene: TRBV30
abundance: -
j_gene: TRBJ2-2
CDR3nt: TGTGCCTGGAGTGTACAAGTAACCGGGGAGCTGTTTTTT
CDR3aa: CAWSVQVTGELFF

d_gene: TRBD1
v_gene: TRBV12-3/TRBV12-4
abundance: -
j_gene: TRBJ2-7
CDR3nt: TGTGCCAGCAGTATAACAGGGGTCTACGAGCAGTACTTC
CDR3aa: CASSITGVYEQYF

d_gene: -
v_gene: TRBV12-3/TRBV12-4
abundance: -
j_gene: TRBJ1-5
CDR3nt: TGTGCCAGCAGTTCCCAAGAGACCCAACAGCCCCAGCATTTT
CDR3aa: CASSSQETQQPQHF

d_gene: -
v_gene: TRBV2
abundance: many
j_gene: TRBJ2-1
CDR3nt: TGTGCCAGCAGTGGGCCAACGTTACGTGAGCAGTTCTTC
CDR3aa: CASSGPTLREQFF

d_gene: TRBD1
v_gene: TRBV25-1
abundance: -
j_gene: TRBJ1-6
CDR3nt: TGTGCCAGCCGTACCATGACAGGGGGCGAGAGTTCACCCCTCCACTTT
CDR3aa: CASRTMTGGESSPLHF

d_gene: -
v_gene: TRBV2
abundance: -
j_gene: TRBJ1-6
CDR3nt: TGTGCCAGCAAGACAGCTCTCGACTCACCCCTCCACTTT
CDR3aa: CASKTALDSPLHF

d_gene: -
v_gene: TRBV14
abundance: -
j_gene: TRBJ1-1
CDR3nt: TGTGCCAGCAGCCAGCCGGGCGGTGAAGGCACTGAAGCTTTCTTT
CDR3aa: CASSQPGGEGTEAFF

d_gene: TRBD1
v_gene: TRBV28
abundance: -
j_gene: TRBJ2-7
CDR3nt: TGTGCCAGCACGACCCCGGGACAGGGTCACTACGAGCAGTACTTC
CDR3aa: CASTTPGQGHYEQYF

d_gene: -
v_gene: TRBV7-3
abundance: many
j_gene: TRBJ2-1
CDR3nt: TGTGCCAGCAGCTTAGATGGGGATGAGCAGTTCTTC
CDR3aa: CASSLDGDEQFF

d_gene: -
v_gene: TRBV11-3
abundance: few
j_gene: TRBJ1-4
CDR3nt: TGTGCCAGCAGCTCCGACAGAGAAAATGAAAAACTGTTTTTT
CDR3aa: CASSSDRENEKLFF

d_gene: -
v_gene: TRBV5-1
abundance: few
j_gene: TRBJ2-1
CDR3nt: TGCGCCAGCAGCTTGGGAGGTAGCGGAGCTCACAATGAGCAGTTCTTC
CDR3aa: CASSLGGSGAHNEQFF

d_gene: TRBD2
v_gene: TRBV6-1
abundance: few
j_gene: TRBJ2-7
CDR3nt: TGTGCCAGCGAATCCCTTAGCGGGTCCACCTACGAGCAGTACTTC
CDR3aa: CASESLSGSTYEQYF

d_gene: -
v_gene: TRBV18
abundance: -
j_gene: TRBJ1-2
CDR3nt: TGTGCCAGCTCACCACGAGGTCTAACTAACTATGGCTACACCTTC
CDR3aa: CASSPRGLTNYGYTF

d_gene: TRBD2
v_gene: TRBV6-1
abundance: many
j_gene: TRBJ2-7
CDR3nt: TGTGCCAGCAGTATGACTAGCGGATACGAGCAGTACTTC
CDR3aa: CASSMTSGYEQYF

d_gene: -
v_gene: TRBV5-5
abundance: -
j_gene: TRBJ2-1
CDR3nt: TGTGCCAGCCTCGGAGGACTCTCCTACAATGAGCAGTTCTTC
CDR3aa: CASLGGLSYNEQFF

d_gene: TRBD1
v_gene: TRBV2
abundance: many
j_gene: TRBJ1-2
CDR3nt: TGTGCCAGCAGTCAGGACAGGGGGAACTATGGCTACACCTTC
CDR3aa: CASSQDRGNYGYTF

d_gene: -
v_gene: TRBV30
abundance: few
j_gene: TRBJ2-3
CDR3nt: TGTGCCTCACCGAGGGGGGCTGGAGATACGCAGTATTTT
CDR3aa: CASPRGAGDTQYF

d_gene: TRBD1
v_gene: TRBV10-1
abundance: -
j_gene: TRBJ2-1
CDR3nt: TGCGCCAGCAGCCCCGGGACAGGGACCAATGAGCAGTTCTTC
CDR3aa: CASSPGTGTNEQFF

d_gene: -
v_gene: TRBV6-1
abundance: few
j_gene: TRBJ1-6
CDR3nt: TGTGCCAGCAGTGATAGGGGGGCGAATAATTCACCCCTCCACTTT
CDR3aa: CASSDRGANNSPLHF

d_gene: -
v_gene: TRBV30
abundance: few
j_gene: TRBJ1-2
CDR3nt: TGTGCCTGGAACCTGACGTCGGGGAACTATGGCTACACCTTC
CDR3aa: CAWNLTSGNYGYTF